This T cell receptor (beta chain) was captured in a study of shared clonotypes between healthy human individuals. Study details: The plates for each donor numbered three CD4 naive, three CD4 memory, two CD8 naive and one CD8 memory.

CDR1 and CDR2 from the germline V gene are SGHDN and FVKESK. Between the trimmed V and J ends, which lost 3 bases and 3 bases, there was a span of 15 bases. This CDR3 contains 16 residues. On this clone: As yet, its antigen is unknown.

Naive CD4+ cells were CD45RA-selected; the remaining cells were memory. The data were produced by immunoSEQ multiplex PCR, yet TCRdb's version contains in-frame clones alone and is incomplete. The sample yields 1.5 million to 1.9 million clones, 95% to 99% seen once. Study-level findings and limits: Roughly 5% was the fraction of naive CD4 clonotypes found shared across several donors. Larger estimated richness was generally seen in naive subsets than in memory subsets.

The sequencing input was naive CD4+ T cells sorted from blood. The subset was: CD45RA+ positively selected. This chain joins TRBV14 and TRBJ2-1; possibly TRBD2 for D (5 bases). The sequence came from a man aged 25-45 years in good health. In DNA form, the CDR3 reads TGTGCCAGCAGCCAGACGGACTGGTTTGGCTACAATGAGCAGTTCTTC. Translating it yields CASSQTDWFGYNEQFF.